Following are 30 T cell receptor beta chains from one sample sequenced in a study of blood T cell repertoires in COVID-19. Assay used: immunoSEQ multiplex PCR; TCRdb lists only in-frame clones, some missing. The table has roughly 250,000 clones, roughly 86% seen once. The sequencing input was PBMCs or T cells enriched from blood (not recorded which). Source of these receptors: a woman aged 45-65 years who had recovered from COVID-19.

The genes are TRBV10-3 and TRBJ2-2, with D perhaps matching TRBD2 (5 bases). This CDR3 is 11 amino acids long. V lost 8 bases and J 8 bases, leaving 9 bases between the germline ends. Germline V gene lookup returns CDR1 ENHRY and CDR2 SYGVKD. The CDR3 nucleotides are TGTGCCATCCGTGGGGAGGGGGAGCTGTTTTTT. Translating it yields CAIRGEGELFF.

This clone was seen once. V gene TRBV12-5 combines with J gene TRBJ2-7, with TRBD2 as a possible D gene (5 bases). The CDR3 is 21 residues long. Germline values: CDR1 LGHNT, CDR2 FRNRAP. The V and J ends lost 0 bases and 6 bases respectively, with 33 bases between them. The CDR3 protein is CASGLVPSLFGEGFVGSEQYF. For the CDR3, the DNA is TGTGCTAGTGGTTTGGTACCGTCTTTGTTTGGAGAGGGCTTCGTTGGGAGCGAGCAGTACTTC.

CDR3 DNA sequence: TGCGCCAGCAGCTTGGCTAGCGGGGGGCTCGTCCGATACGAGCAGTACTTC. Protein product: CASSLASGGLVRYEQYF. The rearrangement joins TRBV5-1 to TRBJ2-7, with 11 nucleotides matching TRBD2. J was trimmed by 4 bases and V by 0 bases; bases with no gene match: 9. CDR1 is SGHRS and CDR2 is YFSETQ in the germline V gene. The CDR3 runs 17 residues.

The chain has TRBV4-3 and TRBJ2-7; maybe TRBD2 (7 bases). The CDR3 spans 16 residues. Germline values: CDR1 LGHNA, CDR2 YSLEER. Trimming cost V 3 bases and J 2 bases, with 17 bases left between them. CDR3 coding DNA: TGCGCCAGCAGCCAGGGGGTTCGGGGGGCTACCTACGAGCAGTACTTC. This encodes CASSQGVRGATYEQYF.

J is TRBJ1-5 and V is TRBV3-1 (or the pseudogene TRBV3-2); 7 bases line up with TRBD1. Germline trimming cut 6 bases from V and 2 bases from J; bases unmatched to any gene: 4. The CDR3 sequence is 14 residues long. CDR1 is LGHDT, CDR2 YNNKEL, per germline (reference sequence). CDR3: CASRRGTGNQPQHF. CDR3 in DNA: TGTGCCAGCAGGAGAGGGACAGGCAATCAGCCCCAGCATTTT.

The V call is TRBV28, the J call TRBJ1-5, with TRBD1 matching over 7 bases. This CDR3 has 15 amino acids. J lost 7 bases, V lost 2 bases, and 8 bases had no gene match. The V gene's germline CDR1 is MDHEN and CDR2 SYDVKM. This chain's CDR3 is CASSLRQGVWQPQHF. DNA for the CDR3: TGTGCCAGCAGTTTAAGGCAGGGGGTATGGCAGCCCCAGCATTTT.

Only one count was recorded for this clone. The CDR3, as DNA: TGTGCCAGCATCCCAAACAGGGCACAAGCCTCTGGAAACACCATATATTTT. This sequence encodes CASIPNRAQASGNTIYF. The chain couples TRBV28 to TRBJ1-3; maybe TRBD1 (6 bases). The CDR3 has 17 residues. Trimming took 7 bases from V and 0 from J, leaving 19 bases between them. CDR1 and CDR2 (germline): MDHEN, SYDVKM.

The chain is built from TRBV9 and TRBJ2-5, with 10 bases matching TRBD2. The CDR3 contains 15 residues. With 2 bases clipped from V and 5 bases from J, the junction kept 6 bases outside the gene matches. Germline CDR1 is SGDLS and CDR2 is YYNGEE. The CDR3 nucleotides read TGTGCCAGCAGCGTGAGCGGGAGGGCCGCGGAGACCCAGTACTTC. Its protein is CASSVSGRAAETQYF.

The V call is TRBV6-2 or TRBV6-3, the J call TRBJ1-2, with 10 bases identical to TRBD1. The ends lost 2 bases at V and 4 bases at J; junction bases unmatched: 1. This CDR3 comprises 14 residues. Germline V gives CDR1 MNHEY, CDR2 SVGEGT. CDR3 residues: CASSYRDRGYGYTF. The CDR3 DNA is TGTGCCAGCAGTTACCGGGACAGGGGCTATGGCTACACCTTC.

The chain joins TRBV5-1 to TRBJ2-1, with 8 bases matching TRBD2. There are 20 residues in the CDR3. The germline gives CDR1 SGHRS, CDR2 YFSETQ. Trimming at V came to 0 bases and at J to 0 bases, leaving 14 bases not matched to a gene. CDR3 protein: CASSLAENSGVRSSYNEQFF. In nucleotides, the CDR3 is TGCGCCAGCAGCTTGGCCGAAAATAGCGGGGTAAGGAGCTCCTACAATGAGCAGTTCTTC.

The J gene is TRBJ2-3, the V gene TRBV5-1, with D unresolved. The length of the CDR3 is 14 residues. V lost 4 bases, J lost 0 bases, and 9 bases lay in between. Germline V gene sequence: CDR1 SGHRS, CDR2 YFSETQ. The CDR3 sequence is CASSHPVSTDTQYF. CDR3 bases: TGCGCCAGCAGCCATCCGGTGAGCACAGATACGCAGTATTTT.

The chain couples TRBV4-3 to TRBJ2-1, with D perhaps TRBD2 (6 bases). Trimming took 1 base from V and 10 from J, leaving 20 bases between them. CDR3 length: 16 residues. The germline V gene encodes CDR1 LGHNA and CDR2 YSLEER. The CDR3: CASSQAAGLGEGEQFF. DNA for the CDR3: TGCGCCAGCAGCCAAGCCGCGGGACTCGGCGAGGGGGAGCAGTTCTTC.

CDR3 DNA sequence: TGTGCCTGGATTCAGGGAAGCTCCTACAATGAGCAGTTCTTC. Amino acid sequence: CAWIQGSSYNEQFF. This sequence joins TRBV30 and TRBJ2-1; weak D call: TRBD1 (5 bases). The V gene's germline CDR1 is GTSNPN and CDR2 SVGIG (reference sequence). V was pared by 4 bases and J by 0 bases, with 10 bases between. CDR3 length equals 14 residues.

The chain has TRBV12-3 or TRBV12-4 and TRBJ2-5; D is uncertain. Trimming pared 2 bases from V and 5 bases from J, leaving 9 bases between. CDR3 length: 13 amino acids. The CDR3 protein is CASSLPSAETQYF. Written as DNA, the CDR3 is TGTGCCAGCAGTTTACCATCAGCGGAGACCCAGTACTTC.

The sample holds one count of this clone. The V and J genes are TRBV7-3 and TRBJ1-6; 8 bases map to TRBD1. The CDR3 runs 17 residues. Germline CDR1 reads SGHTA; CDR2 reads FQGTGA. With 3 bases clipped from V and 5 bases from J, the junction kept 9 bases outside the gene matches. The CDR3, as DNA: TGTGCCAGCAGCTTGGCGACAGGGGTGGGAAATAATTCACCCCTCCACTTT. Translating gives CASSLATGVGNNSPLHF.

The chain uses TRBV3-1 (or the pseudogene TRBV3-2) and TRBJ2-1; D perhaps matches TRBD2 (6 bases). Trimming shortened V by 4 bases and J by 5 bases, and 12 bases separated the two germline ends. Per germline, CDR1 LGHDT and CDR2 YNNKEL (reference sequence). There are 14 residues in the CDR3. DNA for the CDR3: TGTGCCAGCAGCCCGGGACTGGAGGACAATGAGCAGTTCTTC. This gives the protein CASSPGLEDNEQFF.

This sequence joins TRBV6-6 and TRBJ2-1; TRBD1 matches at 7 bases. The CDR3 runs to 15 residues. The germline CDR1 and CDR2 sequences are MNHNY and SVGAGI (reference sequence). Unmatched junction bases numbered 5, after V lost 2 bases and J lost 4 bases. The CDR3 sequence is CASSYEQGLYNEQFF. CDR3 coding DNA: TGTGCCAGCAGTTACGAACAGGGGTTGTACAATGAGCAGTTCTTC.

The chain joins TRBV7-9 to TRBJ1-4; a possible D gene is TRBD1 (5 bases). The germline V gene has CDR1 SEHNR and CDR2 FQNEAQ (reference sequence). This CDR3 is built from 16 residues. V dropped 4 bases and J dropped 6 bases, with 18 bases sitting between them. CDR3 nucleotides: TGTGCCAGCAGCTCACGCCGGGAGGGGATAGATGAAAAACTGTTTTTT. It yields the protein CASSSRREGIDEKLFF.

The V and J genes are TRBV4-3 and TRBJ2-1; 15 bases are shared with TRBD2. V trimming: 4 bases; J trimming: 9 bases; junction bases outside the gene matches: 4. Germline lookup yields CDR1 LGHNA and CDR2 YSLEER. The CDR3 is made up of 15 amino acids. As DNA, the CDR3 is TGCGCCAGCAGCCGGACTAGCGGGAGGGACGGTGAGCAGTTCTTC. It specifies CASSRTSGRDGEQFF.

Here the CDR3 reads CASSPPGGAEAFF. For the CDR3, the DNA is TGTGCCAGCAGTCCCCCCGGGGGGGCTGAAGCTTTCTTT. This chain uses TRBV2 with TRBJ1-1; possibly TRBD1 for D (5 bases). This CDR3 contains 13 residues. The germline CDR1 and CDR2 sequences are SNHLY and FYNNEI. Trimming cost V 5 bases and J 6 bases, with 13 bases left between them.

The chain uses TRBV6-5 and TRBJ1-1; D is unclear. Germline V gene data show CDR1 as MNHEY and CDR2 as SVGAGI. The V and J ends lost 2 bases and 0 bases respectively, with 10 bases between them. CDR3 length: 15 residues. Here the CDR3 DNA reads TGTGCCAGCAGTTACGGGCGGGCTGTGAACACTGAAGCTTTCTTT. It codes for CASSYGRAVNTEAFF.

V usage is TRBV28 and J usage is TRBJ2-7, with a possible D match to TRBD2 (5 bases). The germline V gene encodes CDR1 MDHEN and CDR2 SYDVKM. Trimming shortened V by 5 bases and J by 4 bases, and 9 bases separated the two germline ends. The CDR3 has 12 amino acids. The CDR3 loop reads CASSPGLYEQYF. The CDR3 coding sequence is TGTGCCAGCAGTCCCGGACTTTACGAGCAGTACTTC.

The chain links TRBV7-2 to TRBJ2-2, with a weak D call TRBD2 (7 bases). This CDR3 region has 15 residues. Germline V CDR1 and CDR2: SGHTA, FQGNSA. V shed 5 bases and J shed 3 bases, with 13 bases lying between them. For the CDR3, the DNA is TGTGCCAGCAGCCCTCGAGGGGGGGACACCGGGGAGCTGTTTTTT. Its translation: CASSPRGGDTGELFF.

The chain carries TRBV5-1 and TRBJ2-5; 8 bases align to TRBD2. V lost 0 bases to trimming and J lost 1 base; unmatched junction nucleotides: 2. CDR1 is SGHRS, CDR2 YFSETQ, per germline. This CDR3 has 15 residues. The CDR3 is CASSLGRGGQETQYF. The CDR3 DNA is TGCGCCAGCAGCTTGGGTCGGGGGGGCCAAGAGACCCAGTACTTC.

The V and J genes are TRBV19 and TRBJ1-2, with TRBD1 matching 9 bases. The CDR3 spans 14 residues. CDR1 and CDR2 (germline): LNHDA, SQIVND (reference sequence). Germline trimming cut 6 bases from V and 1 base from J; bases unmatched to any gene: 3. The CDR3 nucleotides are TGTGCCAGTAGAGGACAGGGGTTTAACTATGGCTACACCTTC. It codes for CASRGQGFNYGYTF.

The rearrangement joins TRBV7-2 to TRBJ2-2; 7 bases are shared with TRBD1. The V segment lost 5 bases and the J segment 4 bases; nucleotides outside the gene matches: 7. CDR1 SGHTA and CDR2 FQGNSA come from the germline V gene. There are 15 residues in the CDR3. The CDR3 loop reads CASSIVGQPTGELFF. CDR3 sequence (DNA): TGTGCCAGCAGCATTGTGGGACAGCCCACCGGGGAGCTGTTTTTT.

CDR3 amino acids: CASSLVTGALYEQYF. CDR3 in DNA: TGCGCCAGCAGCTTGGTCACAGGGGCACTCTACGAGCAGTACTTC. The chain links TRBV5-1 to TRBJ2-7; 7 nucleotides agree with TRBD1. CDR3 size: 15 residues. Per germline, CDR1 SGHRS and CDR2 YFSETQ. The V and J ends lost 0 bases and 3 bases, in that order; junction bases with no gene match: 6.

This sequence joins TRBV28 and TRBJ1-4; D possibly corresponds to TRBD1 (6 bases). The CDR3 contains 16 residues. Trimming took 6 bases from V and 6 from J, leaving 20 bases between them. The germline V gene has CDR1 MDHEN and CDR2 SYDVKM. The CDR3 sequence: CASSLLDGPGDEKLFF. The CDR3 bases are TGTGCCAGCAGCCTCTTGGACGGGCCAGGGGATGAAAAACTGTTTTTT.

This chain joins TRBV6-5 and TRBJ1-2, with D perhaps TRBD1 (6 bases). This CDR3 region has 14 residues. Germline assignment: CDR1 MNHEY and CDR2 SVGAGI. The V end lost 8 bases, the J end lost 8 bases, and 21 bases lay between the germline ends. This chain's CDR3 is CASRPRGRGEGYTF. In nucleotides, the CDR3 is TGTGCCAGCCGTCCCCGGGGCAGGGGAGAAGGCTACACCTTC.

V and J are TRBV9 and TRBJ1-4; perhaps TRBD1 as D (5 bases). Germline V lookup: CDR1 SGDLS, CDR2 YYNGEE. V gave up 8 bases and J gave up 0 bases, with 20 bases separating them. The CDR3 spans 17 residues. CDR3 DNA sequence: TGTGCCAGTTCTTCCAGGGCGGGAGGACCAACTAATGAAAAACTGTTTTTT. It codes for CASSSRAGGPTNEKLFF.